The 17 T cell receptor beta chains in this list originate from one sample, sequenced in a study of monozygotic twins with inflammatory bowel disease. Using the 5' RACE reads, TCRdb records one entry per CDR3 protein without DNA. This sample's table has approximately 200,000 distinct CDR3 sequences. The sequenced sample consisted of blood. These receptors were collected from a human donor with ulcerative colitis or Crohn's disease, or a healthy co-twin of an affected twin (not recorded which).

The rearrangement links TRBV2 to TRBJ1-5; the D call from TCRdb, TRBD1, cannot be confirmed without DNA. The CDR3 has 14 residues. Germline CDR1 reads SNHLY; CDR2 reads FYNNEI. The CDR3 reads CASTGTGGNQPQHF.

The chain combines TRBV5-1 with TRBJ1-4; TCRdb names TRBD1, which stays unverified in the absence of DNA. Germline loops: CDR1 SGHRS, CDR2 YFSETQ. CDR3 length equals 16 residues. CDR3 protein: CASSLEWGQVNEKLFF.

The CDR3 sequence: CSVEDLGGETQYF. The chain carries TRBV29-1 and TRBJ2-5; TCRdb's D call of TRBD2 is untestable without DNA. The CDR3 has 13 amino acids. Germline V gene sequence: CDR1 SQVTM, CDR2 ANQGSEA.

The V gene is TRBV20-1, the J gene TRBJ2-2; as DNA is missing, the TRBD1 call by TCRdb cannot be tested. From germline, CDR1 is DFQATT and CDR2 SNEGSKA (reference sequence). CDR3 length equals 14 residues. The CDR3 is CSAKFGGNTGELFF.

This rearrangement joins TRBV7-2 to TRBJ2-3; there is no DNA to check the TCRdb D call of TRBD2. This CDR3 has 15 residues. Germline V gives CDR1 SGHTA, CDR2 FQGNSA. CDR3 loop: CASTSSGGSTDTQYF.

The gene calls are TRBV12-3 or TRBV12-4 and TRBJ1-1. There are 13 residues in the CDR3. This CDR3 is CASSLNTNTEAFF.

The chain carries TRBV24-1 and TRBJ2-5; lacking DNA, the TRBD1 call made by TCRdb goes unchecked. This CDR3 has 14 amino acids. Germline assignment: CDR1 KGHDR and CDR2 SFDVKD. CDR3 protein: CATSDSTGPETQYF.

This rearrangement joins TRBV5-1 to TRBJ2-7; TCRdb selects TRBD2, and the lack of DNA leaves this call unchecked. Germline values: CDR1 SGHRS, CDR2 YFSETQ. The CDR3 is 17 amino acids. The CDR3 sequence: CASSLAGGAGGPYEQYF.

This rearrangement joins TRBV5-1 to TRBJ2-5; TCRdb selects TRBD1, and the lack of DNA leaves this call unchecked. The germline V gene has CDR1 SGHRS and CDR2 YFSETQ. The CDR3 spans 13 residues. CDR3 region: CASQQDRVETQYF. Combining the CDR3 with reference TRBV5-1 and TRBJ2-5 gives the whole variable domain KAGVTQTPRYLIKTRGQQVTLSCSPISGHRSVSWYQQTPGQGLQFLFEYFSETQRNKGNFPGRFSGRQFSNSRSEMNVSTLELGDSALYLCASQQDRVETQYFGPGTRLLVL.

This chain uses TRBV24-1 with TRBJ2-1; absent DNA, TCRdb's TRBD1 call cannot be checked. Germline V gene lookup returns CDR1 KGHDR and CDR2 SFDVKD. The CDR3 has 15 residues. The CDR3 region is CATSDRDREGDEQFF.

V usage is TRBV5-5 and J usage is TRBJ2-7; TCRdb lists TRBD1, though no DNA is available to test this call. The CDR3 is 13 residues long. CDR1 and CDR2 (germline): SGHKS, YYEKEE (reference sequence). This chain's CDR3 is CASSFDRTYEQYF. The full variable domain, its missing parts supplied by reference TRBV5-5 and TRBJ2-7, is DAGVTQSPTHLIKTRGQQVTLRCSPISGHKSVSWYQQVLGQGPQFIFQYYEKEERGRGNFPDRFSARQFPNYSSELNVNALLLGDSALYLCASSFDRTYEQYFGPGTRLTVT.

CDR3 in amino acids: CASSRRGGITEAFF. The rearrangement links TRBV18 to TRBJ1-1. The CDR3 runs to 14 residues. CDR1 KGHSH and CDR2 LQKENI come from the germline V gene.

The chain recombines TRBV5-1 with TRBJ2-1. The CDR3 runs to 14 residues. Germline CDR1 and CDR2: SGHRS and YFSETQ. CDR3: CASSPIVSYNEQFF.

The rearrangement joins TRBV5-1 to TRBJ1-2; TCRdb's D call of TRBD1 is untestable without DNA. The germline V gene has CDR1 SGHRS and CDR2 YFSETQ. The length of the CDR3 is 13 residues. CDR3 in amino acids: CASSLSGDYGYTF.

The chain carries TRBV27 and TRBJ1-2. This CDR3 contains 15 residues. Per germline, CDR1 MNHEY and CDR2 SMNVEV (reference sequence). The CDR3 reads CASSAYWTANYGYTF.

This sequence joins TRBV29-1 and TRBJ2-5; TCRdb picks TRBD1, but there is no DNA to check that call. Looked up from germline, CDR1 is SQVTM and CDR2 is ANQGSEA. The length of the CDR3 is 16 residues. The CDR3 is CSVEDRRGTPGGTQYF.

The genes are TRBV15 and TRBJ2-1. The germline V gene has CDR1 LNHNV and CDR2 YYDKDF (reference sequence). CDR3 length equals 15 residues. The chain's CDR3 is CATSRGRASYNEQFF.